Sequencing of this T cell receptor (beta chain) was carried out in a study of blood T cell repertoires in COVID-19 (dated by TCRdb to the early 2020s). Some background on the complete study: Collaborator samples came from the United States, Italy and Spain and covered acute and convalescent phases of COVID-19. The material from the prospective study consisted of cDNA or gDNA derived from T cells, B-cell-depleted T cells, or PBMCs. Subjects who had been exposed to COVID-19, were actively infected with it, or had recovered from it provided the deeply sampled blood TCRbeta repertoires that made up the dataset. The repertoires were made available in a free public database intended to serve as a resource for research on the immune response to SARS-CoV-2. The samples were drawn from two sources: the first 160 participants of the ongoing ImmuneRACE study, and fewer than 1,500 subjects contributed by 6 global collaborators. The sample metadata nearly always contained a de-identified subject ID, COVID-19 status, age in years and sex. Where available, HLA class I and class II types were taken from metadata supplied by the sample provider and were not determined by assay-based typing.

TCRbeta CDR3 regions were amplified from genomic DNA by means of the immunoSEQ Assay, a bias-controlled multiplex PCR. The original methods were these. The number of nucleated cells in each sample was estimated by amplification of reference gene primers within the assay. Sequence reads were collapsed and filtered to measure the absolute abundance of every unique TCRbeta CDR3 rearrangement. Productive Simpson clonality was computed per sample as the square root of Simpson's diversity index over productive rearrangements. Imported from immuneACCESS, the table was reduced by TCRdb to in-frame sequences with V and J called. These copies leave out some clones; in studies compared against another copy, an unresolved V gene accounts for under half, and the cause of the remainder is not known. That table furnishes V, J and clone size, whereas the DNA furnished D and trimming. This sample is represented by 250,000 to 300,000 clones; approximately 90% of them were singletons. The top ten clonotypes cover around 1.3% of the sample.

Here is what the overall study found, with its caveats: How much clinical and demographic metadata was included differed by source and by participant, and the metadata was provided uncurated.

A note on this clone: Its antigen target is currently unknown. One base away there is no much larger clone; base qualities are not given.

The CDR3 contains 12 residues, cysteine and phenylalanine counted. The DNA shown is the 36-base CDR3, in frame from base 1. The germline ends are 9 bases apart after V is trimmed by 8 bases and J by 2 bases. Per the germline V gene, MNHEY is the CDR1 and SVGAGI is the CDR2. Enrolling through a virtual design, the prospective study's participants ranged in age from roughly 18 to 95 years and lived across 24 United States geographic areas. Cohort assignment in the prospective study relied on participant-reported clinical history from a screening survey and a study questionnaire. In the prospective study, whole blood, serum and a nasopharyngeal or oropharyngeal swab were collected from each participant by mobile phlebotomists. Prospective study participants could optionally give additional blood draws and questionnaires over a roughly two-month period. Before DNA extraction, blood samples from the prospective study were shipped at room temperature or frozen.

Recombination linked TRBV6-5 to TRBJ1-1; TRBD1 is a possible D gene, resting on 5 matching bases. Input material: PBMCs or T cells enriched from blood (not recorded which). The source is a human donor in a cohort exposed to, infected with or recovered from COVID-19 (not recorded which). The donor label of this sample is uncertain. The nucleotide sequence is given as TGTGCCAGCCAATGGGGCAACACTGAAGCTTTCTTT. Translated, this is CASQWGNTEAFF.